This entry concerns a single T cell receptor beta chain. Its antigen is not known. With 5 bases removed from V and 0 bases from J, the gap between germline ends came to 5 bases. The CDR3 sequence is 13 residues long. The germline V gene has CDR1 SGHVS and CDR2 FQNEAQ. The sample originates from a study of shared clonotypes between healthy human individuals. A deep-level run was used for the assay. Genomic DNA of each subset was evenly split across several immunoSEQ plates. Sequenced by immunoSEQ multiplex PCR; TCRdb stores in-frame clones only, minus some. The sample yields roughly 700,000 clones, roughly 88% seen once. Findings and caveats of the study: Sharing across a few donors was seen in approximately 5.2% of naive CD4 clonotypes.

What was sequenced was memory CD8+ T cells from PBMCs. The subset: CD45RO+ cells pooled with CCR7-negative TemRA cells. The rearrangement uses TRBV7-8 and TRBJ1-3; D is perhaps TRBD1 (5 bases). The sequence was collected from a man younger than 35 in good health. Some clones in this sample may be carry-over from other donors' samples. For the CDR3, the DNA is TGTGCCAGCAGCGGGGGCTCTGGAAACACCATATATTTT. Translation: CASSGGSGNTIYF.